This T cell receptor beta chain was captured by sequencing in a study of T cells after yellow fever vaccination. Study observations and caveats: Shared CD4/CD8 clonotypes were a small share, likely from convergent recombination.

This clonotype showed up just a few times. Its specificity is not known. By 5'RACE template switching, TCR cDNA was produced, with a universal primer site and UMIs added in the process. A single record per CDR3 protein comes from TCRdb applying MiXCR to the 5' RACE reads. The sample holds 200,000 to 250,000 distinct CDR3 sequences, 6.9% seen once. This CDR3 contains 14 residues. Per the germline V gene, CDR1 is LNHDA and CDR2 is SQIVND (reference sequence). Trimming pared 6 bases from V and 3 bases from J, leaving 12 bases between. The clonotype was recovered from a man aged 30 to 39 who received the YFV17D yellow fever vaccine. The chain links TRBV19 to TRBJ1-5; D is ambiguous. This specimen was CD4+ T cells sorted from PBMCs, taken 15 days after the yellow fever booster vaccination. CDR3 protein: CASRPDRHNQPQHF. The CDR3 DNA follows: TGTGCCAGTAGGCCGGACCGGCACAATCAGCCCCAGCATTTT.